These 3 T cell receptor beta chains share one sample of origin, sequenced in a study of blood T cells in healthy people across ages. A sample-barcoded 5' primer and a J-beta primer mix were used in a second PCR of about 7 to 12 cycles. Using its own MiXCR run on the 5' RACE reads, TCRdb lists one record per CDR3 protein. The sample holds roughly 1,700,000 distinct CDR3 sequences, 28% seen once. The sample taken for sequencing was blood. These receptors originate from a woman in her 30s in good health.

This clonotype was observed a single time. The chain is built from TRBV7-8 and TRBJ2-4; maybe TRBD1 (7 bases). The CDR3 is 13 residues long. Deletions cut 5 bases from V and 13 bases from J, with 18 bases between. Per the germline V gene, CDR1 is SGHVS and CDR2 is FQNEAQ. CDR3 sequence reads: CASSDSGGGRQYF. The CDR3 DNA reads TGTGCCAGCAGCGATTCCGGAGGGGGCCGGCAGTACTTC.

This clonotype has more than one count but fewer than ten. An end of the junction does not agree with germline; a read error may underlie this. The genes are TRBV6-6 and TRBJ2-7, with D tentatively TRBD2 (5 bases). Germline-derived CDR1 and CDR2 are MNHNY and SVGAGI (reference sequence). CDR3 size: 12 residues. The CDR3 nucleotides are TGTACCAGCGTCGGGGATTCCTACGAGCAGTACTTC. Residues: CTSVGDSYEQYF.

Many counts were recorded for this clonotype. This rearrangement joins TRBV5-5 to TRBJ2-7; D is possibly TRBD1 (6 bases). Germline values: CDR1 SGHKS, CDR2 YYEKEE (reference sequence). This CDR3 region has 14 residues. V was trimmed by 5 bases and J by 2 bases, leaving 14 bases between them. The CDR3 here is CASSLLGQTYEQYF. In DNA, the CDR3 is TGTGCCAGCAGTCTCCTTGGACAGACCTACGAGCAGTACTTC.